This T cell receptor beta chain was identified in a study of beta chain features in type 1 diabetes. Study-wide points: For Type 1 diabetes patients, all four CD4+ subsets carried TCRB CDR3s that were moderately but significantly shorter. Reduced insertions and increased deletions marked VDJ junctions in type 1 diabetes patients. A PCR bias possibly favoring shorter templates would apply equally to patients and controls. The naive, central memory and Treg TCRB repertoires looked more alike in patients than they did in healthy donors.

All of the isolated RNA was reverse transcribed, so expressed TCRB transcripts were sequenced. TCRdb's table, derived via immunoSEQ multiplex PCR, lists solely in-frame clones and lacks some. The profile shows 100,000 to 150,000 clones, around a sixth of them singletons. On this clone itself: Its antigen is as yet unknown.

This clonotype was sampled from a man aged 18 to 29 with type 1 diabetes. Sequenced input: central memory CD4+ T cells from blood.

For the CDR3, the DNA is TGCGCCAGCAGCTTGGCGGTAGGGACTACCGGCACAGATACGCAGTATTTT. This sequence encodes CASSLAVGTTGTDTQYF. This chain connects TRBV5-1 to TRBJ2-3; 7 positions agree with TRBD2. CDR1 is SGHRS and CDR2 is YFSETQ in the germline V gene. Germline trimming cut 0 bases from V and 1 base from J; bases unmatched to any gene: 8. The CDR3 covers 17 residues.